The present entry profiles one T cell receptor beta chain with its context. What it binds is unknown. This table comes from immunoSEQ multiplex PCR, and its TCRdb copy is limited to in-frame clones, with some not included. Of 2 million to 3 million clones listed, 80% to 95% are singletons. The data belong to a study of shared clonotypes between healthy human individuals. On the study more broadly: CD4 naive cells filled three plates per donor, CD4 memory three, CD8 naive two and CD8 memory one.

Findings and limits, study-wide: Lower generation probabilities were found for non-shared clonotypes than for those shared by all four donors.

Sequencing was performed on naive CD4+ T cells from PBMCs. Subset meaning: CD45RA+ positively selected. This TCR was sampled from a man aged 18 to 29 in good health. Some clones in this sample may be carry-over from other donors' samples.

The CDR3 bases are TGTGCCAGCAGCTTATTCGGCGGGAGTACCTACGAGCAGTACTTC. Protein product: CASSLFGGSTYEQYF. The chain links TRBV7-3 to TRBJ2-7, with 7 bases lining up with TRBD2. The CDR3 contains 15 residues. V was pared by 2 bases and J by 2 bases, with 6 bases of the junction left unmatched. The germline V gene encodes CDR1 SGHTA and CDR2 FQGTGA.